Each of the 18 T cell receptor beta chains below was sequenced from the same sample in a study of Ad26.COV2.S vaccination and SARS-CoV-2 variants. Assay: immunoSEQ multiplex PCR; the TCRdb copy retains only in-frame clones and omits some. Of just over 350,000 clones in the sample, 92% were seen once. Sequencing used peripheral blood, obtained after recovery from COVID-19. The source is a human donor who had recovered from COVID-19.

This CDR3 is CASSPREGAHGNTIYF. In nucleotides, the CDR3 is TGTGCCAGCTCACCACGCGAGGGGGCCCACGGAAACACCATATATTTT. This chain joins TRBV18 and TRBJ1-3; 7 bases line up with TRBD1. The CDR3 runs 16 residues. Germline lookup yields CDR1 KGHSH and CDR2 LQKENI. V shed 1 base, J shed 4 bases, and the junction held 7 bases outside the gene matches. Using reference TRBV18 and TRBJ1-3 for the parts outside the CDR3, the full variable domain is NAGVMQNPRHLVRRRGQEARLRCSPMKGHSHVYWYRQLPEEGLKFMVYLQKENIIDESGMPKERFSAEFPKEGPSILRIQQVVRGDSAAYFCASSPREGAHGNTIYFGEGSWLTVV.

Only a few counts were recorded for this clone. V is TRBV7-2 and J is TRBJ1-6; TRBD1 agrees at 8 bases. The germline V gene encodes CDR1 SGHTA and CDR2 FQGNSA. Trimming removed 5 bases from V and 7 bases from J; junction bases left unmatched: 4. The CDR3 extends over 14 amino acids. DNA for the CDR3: TGTGCCAGCAGCCCGGACAGGGCCAATTCACCCCTCCACTTT. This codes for CASSPDRANSPLHF.

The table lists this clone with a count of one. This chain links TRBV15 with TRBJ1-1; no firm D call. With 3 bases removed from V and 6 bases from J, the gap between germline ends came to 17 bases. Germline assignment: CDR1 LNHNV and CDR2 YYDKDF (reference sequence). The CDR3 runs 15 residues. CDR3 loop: CATSRRTGPGPEAFF. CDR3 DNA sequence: TGTGCCACCAGCAGGCGGACGGGCCCGGGCCCTGAAGCTTTCTTT.

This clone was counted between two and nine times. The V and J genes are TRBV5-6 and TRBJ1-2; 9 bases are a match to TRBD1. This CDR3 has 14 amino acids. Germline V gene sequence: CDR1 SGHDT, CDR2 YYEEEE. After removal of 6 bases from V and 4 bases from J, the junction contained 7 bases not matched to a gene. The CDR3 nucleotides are TGTGCCAGCATAGAACAGGGGGCTGGCTATGGCTACACCTTC. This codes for CASIEQGAGYGYTF.

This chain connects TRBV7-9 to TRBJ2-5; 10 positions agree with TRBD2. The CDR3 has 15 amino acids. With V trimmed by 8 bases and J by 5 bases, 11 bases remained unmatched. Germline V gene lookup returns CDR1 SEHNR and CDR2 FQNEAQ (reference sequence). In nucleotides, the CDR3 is TGTGCCAGCTACACCGGGACTAGCGTCGGGGAGACCCAGTACTTC. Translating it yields CASYTGTSVGETQYF.

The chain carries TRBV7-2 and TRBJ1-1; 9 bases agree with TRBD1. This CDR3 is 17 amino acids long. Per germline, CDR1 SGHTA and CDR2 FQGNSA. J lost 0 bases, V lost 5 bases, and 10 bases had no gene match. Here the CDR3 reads CASSRGQGLGLNTEAFF. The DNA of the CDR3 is TGTGCCAGCAGCCGGGGACAGGGATTGGGGCTGAACACTGAAGCTTTCTTT.

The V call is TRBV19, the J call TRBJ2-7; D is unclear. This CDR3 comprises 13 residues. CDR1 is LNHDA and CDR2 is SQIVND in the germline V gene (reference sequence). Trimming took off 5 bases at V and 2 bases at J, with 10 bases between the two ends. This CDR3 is CASSSRSTYEQYF. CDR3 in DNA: TGTGCCAGTAGTTCTCGAAGCACCTACGAGCAGTACTTC.

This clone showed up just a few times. CDR3 protein: CASSGDRANEKLFF. CDR3 nucleotide sequence: TGTGCCAGCAGCGGGGACAGGGCAAATGAAAAACTGTTTTTT. The rearrangement joins TRBV5-5 to TRBJ1-4, with TRBD1 matching over 9 bases. V shed 4 bases, J shed 5 bases, and the junction held 3 bases outside the gene matches. The CDR3 is 14 amino acids. Per the germline V gene, CDR1 is SGHKS and CDR2 is YYEKEE (reference sequence).

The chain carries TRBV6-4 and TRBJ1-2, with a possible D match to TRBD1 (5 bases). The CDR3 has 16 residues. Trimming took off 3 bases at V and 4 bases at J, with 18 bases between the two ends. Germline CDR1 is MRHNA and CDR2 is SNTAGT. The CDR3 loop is CASSERGSSGGYGYTF. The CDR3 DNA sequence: TGTGCCAGCAGTGAAAGGGGCTCCTCCGGCGGCTATGGCTACACCTTC.

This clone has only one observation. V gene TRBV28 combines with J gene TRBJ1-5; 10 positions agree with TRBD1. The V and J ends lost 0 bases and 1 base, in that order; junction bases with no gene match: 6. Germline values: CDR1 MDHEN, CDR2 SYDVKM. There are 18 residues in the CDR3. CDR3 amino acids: CASSLWGGQGISNQPQHF. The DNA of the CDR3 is TGTGCCAGCAGTTTATGGGGGGGACAGGGGATAAGCAATCAGCCCCAGCATTTT. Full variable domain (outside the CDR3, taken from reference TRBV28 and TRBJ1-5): DVKVTQSSRYLVKRTGEKVFLECVQDMDHENMFWYRQDPGLGLRLIYFSYDVKMKEKGDIPEGYSVSREKKERFSLILESASTNQTSMYLCASSLWGGQGISNQPQHFGDGTRLSIL.

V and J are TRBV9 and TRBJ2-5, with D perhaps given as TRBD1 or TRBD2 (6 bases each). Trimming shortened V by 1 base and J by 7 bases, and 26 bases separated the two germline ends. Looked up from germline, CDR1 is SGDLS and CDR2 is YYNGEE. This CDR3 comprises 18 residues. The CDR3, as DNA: TGTGCCAGCAGCGTAAGCCCCCCCGGAGGTGGGGGGCAGGTGACCCAGTACTTC. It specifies CASSVSPPGGGGQVTQYF.

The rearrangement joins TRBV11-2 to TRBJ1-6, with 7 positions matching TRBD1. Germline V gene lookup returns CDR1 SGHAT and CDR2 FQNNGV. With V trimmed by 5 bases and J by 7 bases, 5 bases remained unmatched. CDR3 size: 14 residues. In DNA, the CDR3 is TGTGCCAGCAGCCGCGGGACAGACAATTCACCCCTCCACTTT. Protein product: CASSRGTDNSPLHF. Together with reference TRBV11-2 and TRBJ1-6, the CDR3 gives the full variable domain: EAGVAQSPRYKIIEKRQSVAFWCNPISGHATLYWYQQILGQGPKLLIQFQNNGVVDDSQLPKDRFSAERLKGVDSTLKIQPAKLEDSAVYLCASSRGTDNSPLHFGNGTRLTVT.

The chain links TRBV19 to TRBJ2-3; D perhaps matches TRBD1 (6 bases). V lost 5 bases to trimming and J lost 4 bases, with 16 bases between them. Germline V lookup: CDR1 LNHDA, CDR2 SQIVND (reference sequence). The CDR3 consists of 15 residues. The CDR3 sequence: CASSSDRKGPDTQYF. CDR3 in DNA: TGTGCCAGTAGTTCTGACAGGAAAGGGCCAGATACGCAGTATTTT.

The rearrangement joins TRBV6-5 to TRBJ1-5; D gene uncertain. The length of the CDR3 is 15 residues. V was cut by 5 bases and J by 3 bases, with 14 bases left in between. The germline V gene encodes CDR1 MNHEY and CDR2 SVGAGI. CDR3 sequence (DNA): TGTGCCAGCAGTCTAAGCACGAGTTACAATCAGCCCCAGCATTTT. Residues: CASSLSTSYNQPQHF.

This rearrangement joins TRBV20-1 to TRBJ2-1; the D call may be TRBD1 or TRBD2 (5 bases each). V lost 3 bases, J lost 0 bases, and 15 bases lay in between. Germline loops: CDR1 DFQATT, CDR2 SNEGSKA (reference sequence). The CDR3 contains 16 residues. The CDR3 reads CSASSSEGPSYNEQFF. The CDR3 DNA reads TGCAGTGCTAGTTCATCAGAGGGGCCCTCCTACAATGAGCAGTTCTTC.

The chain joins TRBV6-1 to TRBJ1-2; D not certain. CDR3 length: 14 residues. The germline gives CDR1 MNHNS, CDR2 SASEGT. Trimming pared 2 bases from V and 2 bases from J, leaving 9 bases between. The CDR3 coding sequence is TGTGCCAGCAGTGAATTGGGCATAAACTATGGCTACACCTTC. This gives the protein CASSELGINYGYTF.

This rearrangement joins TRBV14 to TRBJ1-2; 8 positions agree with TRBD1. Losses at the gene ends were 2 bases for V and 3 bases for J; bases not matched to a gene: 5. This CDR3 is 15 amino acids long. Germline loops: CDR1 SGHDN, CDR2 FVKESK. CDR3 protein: CASSQRTGWDYGYTF. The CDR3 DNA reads TGTGCCAGCAGCCAACGGACAGGGTGGGACTATGGCTACACCTTC.

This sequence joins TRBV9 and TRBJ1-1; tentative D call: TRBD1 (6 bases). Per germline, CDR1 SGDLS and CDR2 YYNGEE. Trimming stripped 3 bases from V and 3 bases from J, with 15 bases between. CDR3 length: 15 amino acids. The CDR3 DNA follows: TGTGCCAGCAGCGGGAAGGGGGGAGGAGACACTGAAGCTTTCTTT. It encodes CASSGKGGGDTEAFF.